Listed below are T cell receptor beta chains from one sample, sequenced in a study of cytomegalovirus exposure and HLA in healthy donors. Measured with immunoSEQ multiplex PCR; TCRdb has only the in-frame clones, and not every one. Here the sample spans 150,000 or so clones, about three quarters being singletons. The source material was PBMCs. These receptors were obtained from a young woman in good health and CMV-seronegative. Both conserved end residues are part of each CDR3. D genes are given only for firm matches. Not all rows give a size; the values are once, few, many and, for expanded clones, a class.

j_call	d_call	clone_size	v_call	cdr3_nt	cdr3_aa
TRBJ2-2	NA	NA	TRBV7-2	TGTGCCAGCAGCGGCAGGGGTACCGGGGAGCTGTTTTTT	CASSGRGTGELFF
TRBJ2-1	NA	few	TRBV28	TGTGCCAGCAGTCTACCCCGCTCCTACAATGAGCAGTTCTTC	CASSLPRSYNEQFF
TRBJ1-4	TRBD1	NA	TRBV5-1	TGCGCCAGCAGCCGTTTTACAGGGGCCCTCTCTGAAAAACTGTTTTTT	CASSRFTGALSEKLFF
TRBJ1-4	NA	NA	TRBV4-2	TGTGCCAGCAGCCAAGAAACCGGGACAACCCTTACTAAACTGTTTTTT	CASSQETGTTLTKLFF
TRBJ2-7	TRBD1	NA	TRBV7-2	TGTGCCAGCAGCTTAAACAGGGGCCCCTACGAGCAGTACTTC	CASSLNRGPYEQYF
TRBJ2-3	NA	few	TRBV5-6	TGTGCCAGCAGCTTGGTGGGCAGCCAAGATACGCAGTATTTT	CASSLVGSQDTQYF
TRBJ2-7	TRBD1	NA	TRBV5-1	TGCGCCAGCAGCTTGGAAGGGACAGGGGAATACTCCGGCGAGCAGTACTTC	CASSLEGTGEYSGEQYF
TRBJ1-2	NA	NA	TRBV19	TGTGCCAGTAGTATTTTAAGAGGGCCTAACTATGGCTACACCTTC	CASSILRGPNYGYTF
TRBJ2-2	NA	NA	TRBV2	TGTGCCAGCAGTGATTGGCACCAAAACACCGGGGAGCTGTTTTTT	CASSDWHQNTGELFF
TRBJ1-5	TRBD1	NA	TRBV2	TGTGCCAGCAGCGTCAGGGGGCCGAGTCAGCCCCAGCATTTT	CASSVRGPSQPQHF
TRBJ2-6	NA	once	TRBV7-9	TGTGCCAGCAGCTTAGCTAGGTTTGGGGCCAACGGCCTGACTTTC	CASSLARFGANGLTF
TRBJ1-1	NA	NA	TRBV18	TGTGCCAGCTCAAGCAGGGACGGGGGGAACACTGAAGCTTTCTTT	CASSSRDGGNTEAFF
TRBJ2-2	NA	NA	TRBV30	TGTGCCTGGAGTTGGGGGGCGAACACCGGGGAGCTGTTTTTT	CAWSWGANTGELFF
TRBJ1-2	NA	NA	TRBV4-1	TGCGCCAGCAGCCAAGTTTCGGTATCCTATGAAGGCTACACCTTC	CASSQVSVSYEGYTF
TRBJ1-5	TRBD1	NA	TRBV2	TGTGCCAGCAGTGAAGCGAGAGACAGGGGATATCAGCCCCAGCATTTT	CASSEARDRGYQPQHF
TRBJ1-3	TRBD1	NA	TRBV18	TGTGCCAGCTCACCTTTGACAGGGGGCTCTGGAAACACCATATATTTT	CASSPLTGGSGNTIYF
TRBJ2-1	TRBD1	NA	TRBV9	TGTGCCAGCAGCGTACGATATCGACAGGGGTTCGACAATGAGCAGTTCTTC	CASSVRYRQGFDNEQFF
TRBJ1-5	TRBD1	NA	TRBV23-1	TGCGCCAGCAGTGATACAGGGGTGTATCAGCCCCAGCATTTT	CASSDTGVYQPQHF
TRBJ2-7	TRBD1	once	TRBV10-3	TGTGCCATCCGGGACAGGGGAAGGGAGCAGTACTTC	CAIRDRGREQYF
TRBJ1-2	NA	few	TRBV6-1	TGTGCCAGCAGTGAAAAGACAGTAAGGGGAATTAAAGGCTACACCTTC	CASSEKTVRGIKGYTF
TRBJ2-1	NA	NA	TRBV6-6	TGTGCCAGCAGCCCCAGGGCTGGAGAGCAGTTCTTC	CASSPRAGEQFF
TRBJ1-6	NA	NA	TRBV6-5	TGTGCCAGCAGTTACGAGGTACAAGGTTCACCCCTCCACTTT	CASSYEVQGSPLHF
TRBJ1-5	NA	NA	TRBV5-1	TGCGCCAGCAGCTTGGGGGTAGGGGAGGTTGGCAATCAGCCCCAGCATTTT	CASSLGVGEVGNQPQHF
TRBJ2-5	NA	NA	TRBV7-9	TGTGCCAGCAGCTTAGCGGATGGGGGGGCCGTTGAGACCCAGTACTTC	CASSLADGGAVETQYF
TRBJ2-1	TRBD1	NA	TRBV19	TGTTCAACCCGGTCCGGGACAGTCTCCAATGAGCAGTTCTTC	CSTRSGTVSNEQFF